This T cell receptor (beta chain) was identified in a study of OX40 agonist ivuxolimab in advanced cancers. Looking at the study overall: A mean age of roughly 60 years, range roughly 20 to 90, was recorded, and more than 80% were male. Findings and limits, study-wide: The study found that CD8+ T cells averaged more expanded clones than CD4+. CD4+ and CD8+ T cells in blood underwent clonal expansion by week 6 at 0.1 to 3.0 mg/kg.

The CDR3 consists of 13 residues. Germline CDR1 MNHEY, CDR2 SVGAGI. Only in-frame clones appear in the TCRdb table, and some are missing; sequencing was by immunoSEQ multiplex PCR. This sample has over 20,000 clones; nearly 80% occur once, and the top ten carry about a sixth. The cohort excluded patients with autoimmune disease history or systemic immunosuppression. Concerning this clone: Its specificity is unknown. An end of the junction does not agree with germline; a read error may underlie this.

This rearrangement joins TRBV6-5 to TRBJ1-5; D remains ambiguous. The sequence was collected from an adult with an advanced solid tumor such as melanoma, head and neck, liver or kidney cancer. The specimen was CD4+ or CD8+ T cells sorted from blood, collected in a trial of the OX40 agonist ivuxolimab. The chain's CDR3 is CASSDSDGQPQHF. CDR3 DNA: TGTGCCAGCAGTGACTCAGACGGTCAGCCCCAGCATTTT.